Below are 22 T cell receptor beta chains sequenced from a single sample in a study of spatial heterogeneity in lung cancer. Findings and limits, study-wide: Tumor mutation counts were tracked by expanded intratumoral alpha and beta TCR counts.

One entry per CDR3 protein, called by TCRdb with MiXCR from the 5' RACE reads. Of about 14,000 distinct CDR3 sequences listed, roughly 6% are singletons. Time point noted: sample taken at primary tumor resection. No antigen has been identified for these receptors. The sequences come from lung tumor tissue, collected at surgery. The receptors shown here come from a female donor with early-stage non-small cell lung cancer.

Ten or more counts support this clonotype. Since it is a stray read in a library aimed at alpha chains, this beta chain has a size that is not meaningful. This sequence joins TRBV20-1 and TRBJ2-3, with D maybe TRBD2 (6 bases). This CDR3 is built from 15 residues. Germline loops: CDR1 DFQATT, CDR2 SNEGSKA (reference sequence). V lost 0 bases and J 6 bases, leaving 16 bases between the germline ends. The CDR3 sequence: CSARDVSGSWDTQYF. CDR3 nucleotide sequence: TGCAGTGCTAGAGACGTCAGCGGGTCCTGGGATACGCAGTATTTT.

This clonotype was seen repeatedly, ten times or more. The size of this beta chain means little, since it is a stray read in a library made for alpha chains. This sequence joins TRBV2 and TRBJ2-7; tentatively, D is TRBD1 or TRBD2 (5 bases each). The V end was cut by 10 bases, the J end by 4 bases, with 17 bases between. The CDR3 contains 13 residues. Germline CDR1 and CDR2: SNHLY and FYNNEI. The CDR3 sequence is CANIMGEGYEQYF. CDR3 DNA sequence: TGTGCCAACATAATGGGAGAGGGGTACGAGCAGTACTTC.

There are many counts of this clonotype. The library was designed around alpha chains, so this beta chain is a stray read whose abundance carries little weight. V is TRBV20-1 and J is TRBJ1-1; perhaps TRBD1 as D (5 bases). Trimming left V 0 bases short and J 5 bases short, with 13 bases between. The germline V gene encodes CDR1 DFQATT and CDR2 SNEGSKA (reference sequence). CDR3 size: 14 residues. CDR3 sequence: CSARDKGRGTEAFF. The CDR3 coding sequence is TGCAGTGCTAGAGATAAAGGGAGGGGTACTGAAGCTTTCTTT.

Ten or more counts support this clonotype. Because the library targeted alpha chains, this beta chain is an off-target read whose size means little. V usage is TRBV12-3 or TRBV12-4 and J usage is TRBJ2-5; perhaps TRBD2 as D (6 bases). The CDR3 runs 12 residues. Trimming cost V 3 bases and J 7 bases, with 9 bases left between them. This CDR3 is CASSFVGGTQYF. Written as DNA, the CDR3 is TGTGCCAGCAGTTTTGTGGGGGGGACCCAGTACTTC.

On this clonotype itself: This beta chain is an unintended read in a library built for alpha chains; its size means little. This chain uses TRBV14 with TRBJ2-1; no clear D. Looked up from germline, CDR1 is SGHDN and CDR2 is FVKESK. With 0 bases removed from V and 3 bases from J, the gap between germline ends came to 6 bases. The CDR3 runs 14 residues. The CDR3 is CASSQEADYNEQFF. The CDR3 DNA sequence: TGTGCCAGCAGCCAAGAAGCCGACTACAATGAGCAGTTCTTC.

By proportion, this clonotype is medium-sized. Within a library made for alpha chains, this beta chain is off target, and its count is uninformative. The CDR3 nucleotides read TGTGCCAGCAGCACCCTCGACAGGGGGCGAGCAGAGACCCAGTACTTC. It encodes CASSTLDRGRAETQYF. The chain uses TRBV28 and TRBJ2-5; TRBD1 agrees at 10 bases. Trimming took 6 bases from V and 4 from J; bases not matched to a gene: 11. The CDR3 covers 16 residues. In germline, CDR1 is MDHEN, CDR2 SYDVKM.

This clonotype was picked up many times. A library made for alpha chains picked up this beta chain off target, so its size means little. The V gene is TRBV6-2 or TRBV6-3, the J gene TRBJ2-4, with D maybe TRBD1 (6 bases). Trimming left V 4 bases short and J 8 bases short, with 12 bases between. Germline lookup yields CDR1 MNHEY and CDR2 SVGEGT. The length of the CDR3 is 13 residues. The CDR3, as DNA: TGTGCCAGCAGTTCGGACAGTTGGGACATTCAGTACTTC. The encoded protein is CASSSDSWDIQYF.

This clonotype was counted ten times or more. This beta chain slipped into a library made for alpha chains as a stray read, so its size is not meaningful. The chain links TRBV5-6 to TRBJ2-3; D gene uncertain. This CDR3 is built from 12 residues. The V gene lost 4 bases and the J gene lost 2 bases, with 5 bases spanning the gap. Germline CDR1 SGHDT, CDR2 YYEEEE. The CDR3: CASSEDTDTQYF. The CDR3 DNA follows: TGTGCCAGCAGCGAGGACACAGATACGCAGTATTTT. The full variable domain, its missing parts supplied by reference TRBV5-6 and TRBJ2-3, is DAGVTQSPTHLIKTRGQQVTLRCSPKSGHDTVSWYQQALGQGPQFIFQYYEEEERQRGNFPDRFSGHQFPNYSSELNVNALLLGDSALYLCASSEDTDTQYFGPGTRLTVL.

This clonotype was detected many times. A library made for alpha chains picked up this beta chain off target, so its size means little. The chain uses TRBV6-1 and TRBJ2-3; D is possibly TRBD1 (6 bases). The CDR3 spans 17 residues. Germline V lookup: CDR1 MNHNS, CDR2 SASEGT. Trimming removed 1 base from V and 1 base from J, with 15 bases in between. The CDR3 nucleotides are TGTGCCAGCAGTGAAGGGTTAGGGGGACGGGGCACAGATACGCAGTATTTT. Translation: CASSEGLGGRGTDTQYF.

Ten or more counts support this clonotype. This beta chain was picked up by a library intended for alpha chains and is off target, so its count carries little meaning. J is TRBJ2-7 and V is TRBV9; 8 positions match TRBD1. V shed 4 bases and J 6 bases; nucleotides not matched to a gene: 9. The CDR3 loop spans 14 amino acids. CDR1 and CDR2 (germline): SGDLS, YYNGEE. CDR3 nucleotides: TGTGCCAGCAGCCCCTCTTGGACAGGGATCGAGCAGTACTTC. It translates to CASSPSWTGIEQYF.

This clonotype was found many times. Since it is a stray read in a library aimed at alpha chains, this beta chain has a size that is not meaningful. The rearrangement joins TRBV5-1 to TRBJ1-2, with D possibly matching TRBD1 (6 bases). Germline V CDR1 and CDR2: SGHRS, YFSETQ. Between the trimmed V and J ends, which lost 0 bases and 8 bases, there was a span of 17 bases. The CDR3 is 15 residues long. For the CDR3, the DNA is TGCGCCAGCAGCTTGGACTTTAGGGGGTTGGGAGGCTACACCTTC. Translating it yields CASSLDFRGLGGYTF.

This clonotype was counted many times. This beta chain is off target for a library built for alpha chains, so its abundance means little. The CDR3, as DNA: TGCAGTGCTAGATGGGGAAACTATGGCTACACCTTC. This codes for CSARWGNYGYTF. This rearrangement joins TRBV20-1 to TRBJ1-2, with D hard to call. V was cut by 2 bases and J by 2 bases, with 6 bases left in between. CDR1 and CDR2 from the germline V gene are DFQATT and SNEGSKA (reference sequence). The CDR3 has 12 residues.

This clonotype showed up many times. As an off-target read in a library built for alpha chains, this beta chain has a frequency of little significance. The J gene is TRBJ2-2, the V gene TRBV6-5; D ambiguous. Germline CDR1 is MNHEY and CDR2 is SVGAGI. The CDR3 is 14 residues long. The V end lost 3 bases, the J end lost 3 bases, and 8 bases lay between the germline ends. The DNA for the CDR3 is TGTGCCAGCAGTTATCAAGAATACACCGGGGAGCTGTTTTTT. Translating it yields CASSYQEYTGELFF.

Many counts were recorded for this clonotype. Since the library was made to target alpha chains, this beta chain is a stray read and its abundance is not meaningful. The rearrangement uses TRBV2 and TRBJ2-5; no clear D. Trimming pared 0 bases from V and 4 bases from J, leaving 6 bases between. CDR3 length: 13 residues. Looked up from germline, CDR1 is SNHLY and CDR2 is FYNNEI. CDR3 sequence reads: CASSEARPETQYF. The CDR3 DNA sequence: TGTGCCAGCAGTGAAGCCAGGCCAGAGACCCAGTACTTC.

This clonotype has ten or more counts. The library was designed around alpha chains, so this beta chain is a stray read whose abundance carries little weight. This chain joins TRBV28 and TRBJ2-7; D not certain. The germline CDR1 and CDR2 sequences are MDHEN and SYDVKM. The CDR3 loop spans 12 amino acids. Trimming left V 6 bases short and J 3 bases short, with 9 bases between. DNA of the CDR3: TGTGCCAGCAGGGTCCTCCGCTACGAGCAGTACTTC. Translated, it gives CASRVLRYEQYF.

This clonotype was counted at least ten times. The library was prepared for alpha chains; this beta chain is a stray read, so its frequency means little. V usage is TRBV20-1 and J usage is TRBJ2-7, with D perhaps matching TRBD2 (6 bases). CDR1 is DFQATT, CDR2 SNEGSKA, per germline (reference sequence). Trimming pared 5 bases from V and 11 bases from J, leaving 13 bases between. This CDR3 has 10 residues. The CDR3 DNA reads TGCAGTGCTTCACGGGAGAGGGAGTACTTC. Protein: CSASREREYF.

This clonotype has ten or more counts. This beta chain is an off-target read within a library intended for alpha chains, so its frequency means little. V and J are TRBV7-9 and TRBJ2-6, with D possibly called TRBD1 or TRBD2 (5 bases each). CDR3 length: 17 residues. Germline CDR1 reads SEHNR; CDR2 reads FQNEAQ (reference sequence). V gave up 7 bases and J gave up 2 bases, with 18 bases separating them. The CDR3 reads CASNPRGLLPGANVLTF. CDR3 coding DNA: TGTGCCAGCAACCCGAGGGGTCTCCTTCCTGGGGCCAACGTCCTGACTTTC. Looking up the rest from reference TRBV7-9 and TRBJ2-6 gives the full variable domain: DTGVSQNPRHKITKRGQNVTFRCDPISEHNRLYWYRQTLGQGPEFLTYFQNEAQLEKSRLLSDRFSAERPKGSFSTLEIQRTEQGDSAMYLCASNPRGLLPGANVLTFGAGSRLTVL.

This clonotype was observed at least ten times. This beta chain appears as a stray read in a library generated for alpha chains; its size is not informative. The chain joins TRBV12-3 or TRBV12-4 to TRBJ2-1, with TRBD2 matching 7 bases. This CDR3 spans 16 amino acids. The J segment lost 1 base and the V segment lost 3 bases, leaving 6 bases of the junction unmatched. The CDR3 DNA follows: TGTGCCAGCAGTTTCTCGACTAGCCGGTCCTACAATGAGCAGTTCTTC. This sequence encodes CASSFSTSRSYNEQFF.

The sample holds many counts of this clonotype. This beta chain is an off-target read within a library intended for alpha chains, so its frequency means little. V usage is TRBV27 and J usage is TRBJ2-5, with no clear D. CDR1 is MNHEY and CDR2 is SMNVEV in the germline V gene (reference sequence). V lost 4 bases to trimming and J lost 7 bases, with 16 bases between them. This CDR3 region has 14 residues. As DNA, the CDR3 is TGTGCCAGCAGTTGGGTCAGCAGAAAGGGGACCCAGTACTTC. Protein product: CASSWVSRKGTQYF.

This clonotype was seen repeatedly, ten times or more. This beta chain is a stray sequence in a library constructed for alpha chains; its clone size is not meaningful. The rearrangement uses TRBV20-1 and TRBJ2-5; TRBD2 matches 12 bases. The CDR3 loop spans 15 amino acids. The V gene's germline CDR1 is DFQATT and CDR2 SNEGSKA (reference sequence). V gave up 7 bases and J gave up 4 bases; unmatched junction bases: 10. Written as DNA, the CDR3 is TGCAGTGGTAACCTGGCTAGCGGGGGGGCAGAGACCCAGTACTTC. Translating it yields CSGNLASGGAETQYF.

Within the sample, this clonotype is medium-sized (0.01 to 0.1%). This beta chain is a stray read from a library made for alpha chains; its abundance is not meaningful. Written as DNA, the CDR3 is TGCAGCGTTGCGGGACAGGGATCTGAAGCTTTCTTT. Protein: CSVAGQGSEAFF. The chain recombines TRBV29-1 with TRBJ1-1; 9 bases match TRBD1. Germline V lookup: CDR1 SQVTM, CDR2 ANQGSEA. The CDR3 consists of 12 residues. V lost 4 bases, J lost 6 bases, and 3 bases stayed unmatched. Looking up the rest from reference TRBV29-1 and TRBJ1-1 gives the full variable domain: SAVISQKPSRDICQRGTSLTIQCQVDSQVTMMFWYRQQPGQSLTLIATANQGSEATYESGFVIDKFPISRPNLTFSTLTVSNMSPEDSSIYLCSVAGQGSEAFFGQGTRLTVV.

This clonotype is classed as medium-sized. This beta chain is an off-target read within a library intended for alpha chains, so its frequency means little. This chain links TRBV10-3 with TRBJ2-5, with TRBD2 matching 9 bases. V shed 2 bases, J shed 4 bases, and the junction held 5 bases outside the gene matches. CDR1 and CDR2 (germline): ENHRY, SYGVKD. The CDR3 is 15 amino acids. CDR3 amino acids: CAISEPIAGAETQYF. CDR3 sequence (DNA): TGTGCCATCAGTGAGCCGATAGCGGGGGCAGAGACCCAGTACTTC.